The 8 T cell receptor beta chains listed next were all sequenced from one sample in a study of blood T cell repertoires in COVID-19. Profiled with immunoSEQ multiplex PCR; TCRdb holds only in-frame clones, not every one. The sample shows more than 200,000 clones, around 84% of them seen only once. The specimen sequenced was peripheral blood. Receptor source: a woman of 80 years or more with COVID-19, enrolled during active disease.

The rearrangement uses TRBV28 and TRBJ1-3; no clear D gene. V was shortened by 0 bases and J by 0 bases, with 6 bases between the two germline ends. CDR3 size: 15 residues. Germline loops: CDR1 MDHEN, CDR2 SYDVKM. In DNA form, the CDR3 reads TGTGCCAGCAGTTTATGGGCGGTCTCTGGAAACACCATATATTTT. Protein: CASSLWAVSGNTIYF.

In DNA form, the CDR3 reads TGTGCCAGCAGCCCCTCCGCGTACTATGGCTACACCTTC. Its protein product is CASSPSAYYGYTF. The rearrangement uses TRBV27 and TRBJ1-2; D is ambiguous. CDR3 length: 13 residues. Germline V gene lookup returns CDR1 MNHEY and CDR2 SMNVEV (reference sequence). V lost 6 bases to trimming and J lost 3 bases, with 11 bases between them.

This rearrangement joins TRBV15 to TRBJ2-6, with TRBD1 as a possible D gene (5 bases). Germline CDR1 reads LNHNV; CDR2 reads YYDKDF (reference sequence). Trimming took off 1 base at V and 9 bases at J, with 16 bases between the two ends. The CDR3 has 16 amino acids. The CDR3 spells CATSRGSLGANNVLTF. CDR3 bases: TGTGCCACCAGCAGAGGCTCGCTTGGGGCAAACAACGTCCTGACTTTC. The full variable domain, its missing parts supplied by reference TRBV15 and TRBJ2-6, is DAMVIQNPRYQVTQFGKPVTLSCSQTLNHNVMYWYQQKSSQAPKLLFHYYDKDFNNEADTPDNFQSRRPNTSFCFLDIRSPGLGDTAMYLCATSRGSLGANNVLTFGAGSRLTVL.

The chain is built from TRBV6-5 and TRBJ1-2; 7 nucleotides line up with TRBD1. Trimming removed 6 bases from V and 4 bases from J; junction bases left unmatched: 8. The CDR3 totals 14 residues. Germline V gives CDR1 MNHEY, CDR2 SVGAGI. DNA of the CDR3: TGTGCCAGCAGCCCCCAGGGGGGAGTCTATGGCTACACCTTC. Translated: CASSPQGGVYGYTF.

The rearrangement joins TRBV2 to TRBJ1-6; D unclear. Germline values: CDR1 SNHLY, CDR2 FYNNEI. The CDR3 totals 14 residues. V was pared by 10 bases and J by 5 bases, with 15 bases between. The CDR3 is CATQQTSNNSPLHF. Here the CDR3 DNA reads TGTGCCACCCAGCAGACAAGCAATAATTCACCCCTCCACTTT.

The genes are TRBV4-1 and TRBJ1-2, with D perhaps matching TRBD1 (6 bases). V shed 1 base and J shed 4 bases, with 13 bases lying between them. Germline CDR1 is MGHRA and CDR2 is YSYEKL. The CDR3 has 15 amino acids. The CDR3 loop reads CASSQARQALYGYTF. DNA for the CDR3: TGCGCCAGCAGCCAAGCCCGACAGGCTCTCTATGGCTACACCTTC.

The chain couples TRBV28 to TRBJ1-2; no firm D call. Germline V lookup: CDR1 MDHEN, CDR2 SYDVKM. Trimming left V 5 bases short and J 4 bases short, with 14 bases between. CDR3 length: 14 amino acids. CDR3 residues: CASSRVSPSYGYTF. The CDR3, as DNA: TGTGCCAGCAGTCGCGTTTCACCTAGCTATGGCTACACCTTC.

The rearrangement links TRBV5-4 to TRBJ2-3; no clear D. Germline lookup yields CDR1 SGHNT and CDR2 YYREEE (reference sequence). The CDR3 is made up of 15 amino acids. With 1 base removed from V and 2 bases from J, the gap between germline ends came to 11 bases. DNA of the CDR3: TGTGCCAGCAGCTTGAACTTACCAACCACAGATACGCAGTATTTT. This encodes CASSLNLPTTDTQYF. Complete variable domain (other parts from reference TRBV5-4 and TRBJ2-3): ETGVTQSPTHLIKTRGQQVTLRCSSQSGHNTVSWYQQALGQGPQFIFQYYREEENGRGNFPPRFSGLQFPNYSSELNVNALELDDSALYLCASSLNLPTTDTQYFGPGTRLTVL.